The clone carrying this T cell receptor (beta chain) was seen more than once but under ten times. The data are from a study of T-cell reconstitution after alpha-beta-depleted transplantation in children. The CDR3 consists of 15 residues. The V gene end was trimmed by 7 bases and the J gene end by 7 bases; junction bases not matched to a gene: 14. The germline V gene encodes CDR1 SQVTM and CDR2 ANQGSEA. TCRbeta library preparation incorporated unique molecular identifiers. TCRdb itself ran the PCR reads through MiXCR, one entry per CDR3 protein. Altogether around 960,000 distinct CDR3 sequences are present, about 29% being singletons, with the ten largest covering approximately 30%.

The receptor was isolated from a boy under two years old who had a stem cell transplant for SCID, so the T cells may come from the graft donor. The specimen comprised PBMCs, mostly from graft donor cells, sampled 360 days after TCRalphabeta/CD19-depleted stem cell transplant. The rearrangement uses TRBV29-1 and TRBJ2-1; 9 nucleotides match TRBD1. This CDR3 reads CSAWTGTGTWNEQFF. The CDR3 DNA reads as TGCAGCGCATGGACCGGGACAGGGACATGGAATGAGCAGTTCTTC.